The T cell receptor beta chain under discussion was sequenced for a study of blood T cells in healthy people across ages. Study results and caveats: Estimates drawn from one million T cells were deemed to understate diversity.

The donors, all healthy, were Caucasians living in Russia, aged about 6 to 95. Donors gave around 10 milliliters of peripheral blood apiece. A second 7 to 11 cycle PCR used barcoded and J-beta primers. Researchers report that a template-switch adaptor with 12 random nucleotides tagged each cDNA molecule. MiXCR, applied by TCRdb to the 5' RACE reads, yields one record per CDR3 protein. The sample lists more than 1,400,000 distinct CDR3 sequences, around two fifths occurring once. Concerning this clonotype itself: What it binds is not known.

Sequenced material: blood. This sequence originates from a woman aged 18 to 35 in good health.

CDR3 protein: CASSESTGPQETQYF. The CDR3 nucleotides read TGCGCCAGCAGTGAGTCGACCGGGCCTCAGGAGACCCAGTACTTC. The V and J genes are TRBV10-2 and TRBJ2-5; no definite D call. Germline CDR1 WSHSY, CDR2 SAAADI. The CDR3 length is 15 residues. V was clipped by 0 bases and J by 5 bases, with 13 bases between them.